This T cell receptor (beta chain) derives from a study of blood T cell repertoires in COVID-19. Study-wide background: Samples representing acute and convalescent COVID-19 were sourced from the United States, Italy and Spain. Nucleic acid was either cDNA or gDNA, and it came from T cells, B-cell-depleted T cells, or PBMCs.

Only a few counts were recorded for this clone. The junction had 12 bases not matched to a gene; V was cut back by 3 bases and J by 4 bases. The CDR3 totals 17 residues. Germline CDR1 reads SGHRS; CDR2 reads YFSETQ. Per the original methods: Cell counts per sample came from amplifying reference gene primers. Libraries were prepared by immunoSEQ multiplex PCR; TCRdb keeps only in-frame clonotypes and omits some of them. V and J calls plus clone size are reproduced from that table; the DNA served to infer D and trimming. The table has about 160,000 clones, around 81% seen once. This rearrangement joins TRBV5-1 to TRBJ1-2, with 10 bases matching TRBD1. Sequences were obtained from peripheral blood. The receptor was derived from a man in his 60s with active or convalescent COVID-19. For the CDR3, the DNA is TGCGCCAGCAGCTCCGGGACAGGGGCCCAATTCCCCTATGGCTACACCTTC. Protein product: CASSSGTGAQFPYGYTF.